The 19 T cell receptor beta chains in this list originate from one sample, sequenced in a study of beta chain features in type 1 diabetes. The whole isolated RNA underwent reverse transcription, so sequencing captured expressed TCRB transcripts. Some clones are missing from TCRdb's copy, which holds only in-frame ones; the method was immunoSEQ multiplex PCR. In the table there are hundreds of thousands of clones, roughly 17% of which are singletons. Sequenced: naive CD4+ T cells from blood. These TCRs come from a woman aged 18-29 years in good health.

V gene TRBV9 combines with J gene TRBJ2-1, with 14 bases identical to TRBD2. V gave up 4 bases and J gave up 9 bases; unmatched junction bases: 9. CDR3 length: 16 amino acids. The germline gives CDR1 SGDLS, CDR2 YYNGEE. CDR3 sequence: CASSLRTSGRSTEQFF. CDR3 sequence (DNA): TGTGCCAGCAGCCTTAGGACTAGCGGGAGGTCTACTGAGCAGTTCTTC.

The chain has TRBV28 and TRBJ2-3; 7 positions agree with TRBD1. The trim removed 10 bases at V and 4 bases at J, leaving 8 bases unmatched. The CDR3 is 13 amino acids. Germline assignment: CDR1 MDHEN and CDR2 SYDVKM. This chain's CDR3 is CATYPTGSDTQYF. DNA of the CDR3: TGTGCCACCTACCCGACAGGGTCAGATACGCAGTATTTT.

The chain employs TRBV7-2 and TRBJ2-1; the match to TRBD2 covers 10 bases. Germline CDR1 SGHTA, CDR2 FQGNSA. The CDR3 sequence is 15 residues long. With 1 base clipped from V and 8 bases from J, the junction kept 5 bases outside the gene matches. Here the CDR3 DNA reads TGTGCCAGCAGCTTAGTTCTAGCGGGAGTCCATGAGCAGTTCTTC. Its protein is CASSLVLAGVHEQFF.

This clone was picked up a small number of times. The chain links TRBV4-1 to TRBJ2-5, with 8 bases that match TRBD2. Germline V gives CDR1 MGHRA, CDR2 YSYEKL. This CDR3 is built from 15 residues. J lost 4 bases, V lost 0 bases, and 4 bases had no gene match. This chain's CDR3 is CASSQDIAGGETQYF. CDR3 DNA sequence: TGCGCCAGCAGCCAAGATATTGCGGGAGGAGAGACCCAGTACTTC.

A few counts support this clone. V is TRBV6-5 and J is TRBJ1-4; TRBD1 might be the D (5 bases). Trimming took 2 bases from V and 6 from J, leaving 13 bases between them. Germline CDR1 is MNHEY and CDR2 is SVGAGI. The length of the CDR3 is 15 residues. The CDR3 region is CASSYGTPRDEKLFF. The CDR3, as DNA: TGTGCCAGCAGTTACGGGACTCCTAGGGATGAAAAACTGTTTTTT.

The rearrangement uses TRBV7-2 and TRBJ2-2; a possible D gene is TRBD1 (6 bases). Germline-derived CDR1 and CDR2 are SGHTA and FQGNSA. V lost 7 bases to trimming and J lost 4 bases, with 13 bases between them. The CDR3 has 14 amino acids. CDR3 bases: TGTGCCAGCACCAGACAGGACTCCACCGGGGAGCTGTTTTTT. Its protein product is CASTRQDSTGELFF.

This clone has only a few counts. Other DNA sequences in the sample encode the same CDR3. The chain is built from TRBV25-1 and TRBJ2-7; D perhaps matches TRBD2 (5 bases). The CDR3 loop spans 11 amino acids. Germline CDR1 reads MGHDK; CDR2 reads SYGVNS. V was clipped by 4 bases and J by 4 bases, with 5 bases between them. CDR3 amino acids: CASSGGYEQYF. The CDR3 DNA sequence: TGTGCCAGCAGTGGAGGGTACGAGCAGTACTTC.

On this clone itself: The sample contains more than one DNA sequence encoding this CDR3. This rearrangement joins TRBV10-3 to TRBJ2-1; TRBD1 aligns across 7 bases. The CDR3 contains 13 residues. The trim removed 4 bases at V and 4 bases at J, leaving 1 base unmatched. Germline V gene lookup returns CDR1 ENHRY and CDR2 SYGVKD. This CDR3 reads CAISGTGYNEQFF. The CDR3 coding sequence is TGTGCCATCAGTGGGACAGGATACAATGAGCAGTTCTTC.

The V gene is TRBV6-1, the J gene TRBJ2-1; D tentatively reads TRBD1 or TRBD2 (5 bases each). The CDR3 runs 12 residues. The V gene's germline CDR1 is MNHNS and CDR2 SASEGT. V lost 6 bases and J lost 10, with 13 bases in between. CDR3 DNA: TGTGCCAGCAGGGGGAGTGGGGCCGAGCAGTTCTTC. This sequence encodes CASRGSGAEQFF.

This clone was recorded a few times. Other nucleotide sequences from this sample produce the same CDR3. The chain joins TRBV27 to TRBJ1-1; D possibly corresponds to TRBD1 (5 bases). The germline V gene has CDR1 MNHEY and CDR2 SMNVEV (reference sequence). V was pared by 6 bases and J by 1 base, with 9 bases between. The CDR3 length is 13 residues. The CDR3 DNA is TGTGCCAGCAGGAGAAGGGGGAACACTGAAGCTTTCTTT. It yields the protein CASRRRGNTEAFF.

In its sample, this clone was seen a few times. This chain links TRBV4-3 with TRBJ2-3; perhaps TRBD2 as D (6 bases). V was cut by 0 bases and J by 3 bases, with 13 bases left in between. Germline V gene sequence: CDR1 LGHNA, CDR2 YSLEER. This CDR3 region has 16 residues. DNA for the CDR3: TGCGCCAGCAGCCAAGATGAGGCTAGCGTAACAGATACGCAGTATTTT. Its translation is CASSQDEASVTDTQYF.

This chain uses TRBV6-6 with TRBJ2-2; D remains unclear. There are 16 residues in the CDR3. V was trimmed by 2 bases and J by 3 bases, leaving 13 bases between them. Germline V gene lookup returns CDR1 MNHNY and CDR2 SVGAGI (reference sequence). The CDR3 spells CASSYRQPGDTGELFF. The CDR3 DNA follows: TGTGCCAGCAGTTACCGCCAGCCTGGCGACACCGGGGAGCTGTTTTTT.

V and J are TRBV10-3 and TRBJ2-2; TRBD1 agrees at 7 bases. Trimming at V came to 10 bases and at J to 3 bases, leaving 5 bases not matched to a gene. The CDR3 totals 13 residues. Germline-derived CDR1 and CDR2 are ENHRY and SYGVKD. The CDR3 DNA reads TGTGCCACCGGGACAGTAGACACCGGGGAGCTGTTTTTT. It specifies CATGTVDTGELFF.

V usage is TRBV6-4 and J usage is TRBJ2-7; no reliable D call. The CDR3 extends over 16 amino acids. Germline V gives CDR1 MRHNA, CDR2 SNTAGT. Trimming took off 2 bases at V and 0 bases at J, with 14 bases between the two ends. CDR3: CASSDLCEARSYEQYF. For the CDR3, the DNA is TGTGCCAGCAGTGACCTGTGCGAAGCACGCTCCTACGAGCAGTACTTC.

This clone was seen only a few times. The rearrangement links TRBV6-5 to TRBJ1-1; D may be TRBD1 (6 bases). There are 13 residues in the CDR3. Germline V CDR1 and CDR2: MNHEY, SVGAGI. Trimming shortened V by 7 bases and J by 3 bases, and 12 bases separated the two germline ends. The CDR3 nucleotides are TGTGCCAGCACCCTAGACAGGTACACTGAAGCTTTCTTT. It yields the protein CASTLDRYTEAFF.

This clone was seen a handful of times. The V and J genes are TRBV21-1 and TRBJ2-3. TRBV21-1 is a pseudogene locus. The CDR3 sequence is 13 residues long. CDR3 bases: TGTGCCAGCAGCTCGCATGACACAGATACGCAGTATTTT. It yields the protein CASSSHDTDTQYF.

This clone has only a few counts. V usage is TRBV25-1 and J usage is TRBJ2-7, with D hard to call. The V end was cut by 3 bases, the J end by 7 bases, with 10 bases between. Germline CDR1 MGHDK, CDR2 SYGVNS. CDR3 length: 12 residues. The CDR3 region has the DNA TGTGCCAGCAGTGACCGCTTTAAAGAGCAGTACTTC. Amino acids: CASSDRFKEQYF.

This clone was seen a handful of times. The chain employs TRBV28 and TRBJ2-1, with D possibly being TRBD1 or TRBD2 (5 bases each). CDR1 is MDHEN, CDR2 SYDVKM, per germline. The germline V and J ends were trimmed by 5 bases and 6 bases, with 20 bases remaining between them. The CDR3 extends over 16 amino acids. CDR3 sequence reads: CASSIDPGLKGNEQFF. The DNA for the CDR3 is TGTGCCAGCAGTATAGATCCGGGGCTTAAGGGCAATGAGCAGTTCTTC.

This clone was seen a few times. V is TRBV9 and J is TRBJ1-3; D is perhaps TRBD1 (6 bases). The CDR3 sequence is 16 residues long. The V end was cut by 3 bases, the J end by 0 bases, with 13 bases between. Per the germline V gene, CDR1 is SGDLS and CDR2 is YYNGEE. CDR3 protein: CASSERGQTSGNTIYF. CDR3 sequence (DNA): TGTGCCAGCAGCGAGAGAGGACAGACCTCTGGAAACACCATATATTTT.